These 10 T cell receptor beta chains originate from one sample sequenced in a study of T cells in Graves' hyperthyroidism and ophthalmopathy. Amplified TCR beta CDR3 regions came from RNA transcripts. TCR CDR3 regions were first amplified by RT-PCR with HTBI primers. Each CDR3 protein gets one entry after TCRdb re-called the multiplex PCR reads with MiXCR. The sample contains about 420,000 distinct CDR3 sequences, around 15% of which appear only once. The specimen sequenced was blood. The receptor source for this set is a woman under 30 with Graves' hyperthyroidism.

Many counts were recorded for this clonotype. The genes are TRBV3-1 and TRBJ1-2; 9 bases line up with TRBD1. Germline assignment: CDR1 LGHDT and CDR2 YNNKEL (reference sequence). J gave up 6 bases and V 5 bases, and 10 bases lay outside the gene matches. The CDR3 loop spans 15 amino acids. The CDR3: CASSYRGQGSHGYTF. The CDR3 nucleotides read TGTGCCAGCAGCTACAGGGGACAGGGTAGCCATGGCTACACCTTC.

The chain links TRBV6-1 to TRBJ2-1; TRBD2 is a possible D gene (5 bases). With 6 bases removed from V and 5 bases from J, the gap between germline ends came to 20 bases. Per germline, CDR1 MNHNS and CDR2 SASEGT. This CDR3 is built from 16 residues. DNA of the CDR3: TGTGCCAGCAGGATAAGGAGGTTCCATGCGGACAATGAGCAGTTCTTC. It codes for CASRIRRFHADNEQFF.

The chain links TRBV6-2 or TRBV6-3 to TRBJ2-3; the D is unclear. Between the trimmed V and J ends, which lost 2 bases and 1 base, there was a span of 4 bases. Germline CDR1 is MNHEY and CDR2 is SVGEGT. The CDR3 length is 13 residues. CDR3: CASSYGGTDTQYF. The CDR3, as DNA: TGTGCCAGCAGTTACGGGGGCACAGATACGCAGTATTTT.

Here the CDR3 reads CSAPQVAGDQETQYF. The CDR3 bases are TGCAGTGCCCCTCAGGTAGCGGGAGACCAAGAGACCCAGTACTTC. This chain joins TRBV20-1 and TRBJ2-5; 9 bases fit TRBD2. The CDR3 sequence is 15 residues long. With V trimmed by 6 bases and J by 0 bases, 8 bases remained unmatched. CDR1 DFQATT and CDR2 SNEGSKA come from the germline V gene (reference sequence).

The table lists this clonotype with many counts. The chain carries TRBV9 and TRBJ2-1; D call uncertain. The CDR3 has 17 amino acids. Germline V CDR1 and CDR2: SGDLS, YYNGEE. V was cut by 0 bases and J by 1 base, with 14 bases left in between. CDR3 region: CASSVGVTRISYNEQFF. The DNA for the CDR3 is TGTGCCAGCAGCGTAGGGGTTACCCGCATTTCCTACAATGAGCAGTTCTTC.

The genes are TRBV20-1 and TRBJ2-5; 15 bases match TRBD2. V dropped 2 bases and J dropped 4; count of bases not matched to a gene: 8. Germline V gene sequence: CDR1 DFQATT, CDR2 SNEGSKA (reference sequence). CDR3 length: 17 residues. The CDR3 coding sequence is TGCAGTGCTAGACAAACTCCGGGACTAGCGGGAGGAGAGACCCAGTACTTC. Translating it yields CSARQTPGLAGGETQYF.

This clonotype was found many times. J is TRBJ2-2 and V is TRBV10-3; D possibly corresponds to TRBD2 (5 bases). CDR1 is ENHRY, CDR2 SYGVKD, per germline. The CDR3 length is 16 residues. Trimming shortened V by 3 bases and J by 4 bases, and 15 bases separated the two germline ends. CDR3: CAISDFERVGTGELFF. DNA of the CDR3: TGTGCCATCAGTGATTTTGAGAGGGTCGGCACCGGGGAGCTGTTTTTT.

This clonotype was found many times. This chain uses TRBV10-2 with TRBJ1-5; D is undetermined. The ends were cut back, 4 bases at V and 0 bases at J, with 4 bases in the middle. This CDR3 is built from 13 residues. Germline CDR1 reads WSHSY; CDR2 reads SAAADI. CDR3 amino acids: CASSAGSNQPQHF. The CDR3 coding sequence is TGCGCCAGCAGTGCCGGTAGCAATCAGCCCCAGCATTTT.

This clonotype was recorded many times. This rearrangement joins TRBV10-3 to TRBJ2-1; 8 nucleotides match TRBD2. V lost 0 bases to trimming and J lost 0 bases; unmatched junction nucleotides: 13. The CDR3 spans 20 residues. Germline V CDR1 and CDR2: ENHRY, SYGVKD. CDR3 in DNA: TGTGCCATCAGTGAGTCAGGGCGGGAGGTGACGTGGGGCTCCTACAATGAGCAGTTCTTC. Encoded protein: CAISESGREVTWGSYNEQFF.

J is TRBJ2-1 and V is TRBV24-1; D ambiguous. CDR1 is KGHDR, CDR2 SFDVKD, per germline. The CDR3 length is 12 residues. Between the trimmed V and J ends, which lost 3 bases and 4 bases, there was a span of 3 bases. The CDR3 region has the DNA TGTGCCACCAGTGATACATACAATGAGCAGTTCTTC. The encoded protein is CATSDTYNEQFF.